Below are 15 T cell receptor beta chains sequenced from a single sample in a study of lymphopenia after photon versus proton radiotherapy. The method was immunoSEQ multiplex PCR; TCRdb's version includes in-frame clones alone and lacks a portion of them. The data contain approximately 30,000 clones, around 80% of them seen just once; the ten biggest clones take up roughly a third. Sequenced here: peripheral blood, sampled from a patient treated with photon-based radiotherapy. Receptors originate from a man between 45 and 60 years old with gastric cancer.

The rearrangement links TRBV6-1 to TRBJ2-1, with 9 bases fitting TRBD2. Germline trimming cut 0 bases from V and 9 bases from J; bases unmatched to any gene: 9. Germline V gives CDR1 MNHNS, CDR2 SASEGT. This CDR3 has 16 residues. The CDR3 is CASSEARAGGRSEQFF. CDR3 sequence (DNA): TGTGCCAGCAGTGAAGCACGGGCGGGGGGGCGGAGTGAGCAGTTCTTC.

The rearrangement uses TRBV10-2 and TRBJ1-3, with D uncertain. The germline V and J ends were trimmed by 2 bases and 0 bases, with 11 bases remaining between them. This CDR3 has 16 residues. CDR1 is WSHSY and CDR2 is SAAADI in the germline V gene. The CDR3 is CASSETYKRSGNTIYF. Written as DNA, the CDR3 is TGCGCCAGCAGTGAGACCTACAAACGCTCTGGAAACACCATATATTTT.

This chain connects TRBV2 to TRBJ1-5; a weak D match, TRBD1 (5 bases). Germline V CDR1 and CDR2: SNHLY, FYNNEI. The CDR3 covers 15 residues. Trimming left V 8 bases short and J 8 bases short, with 22 bases between. As DNA, the CDR3 is TGTGCCAGCGGGCCAGGGACCCGGAAAGGGGAGCCCCAGCATTTT. Translated, it gives CASGPGTRKGEPQHF.

This clone occurred a few times. This sequence joins TRBV18 and TRBJ1-5; no reliable D call. The CDR3 has 13 amino acids. The V and J ends lost 3 bases and 6 bases respectively, with 9 bases between them. CDR1 is KGHSH and CDR2 is LQKENI in the germline V gene. The CDR3 reads CASSPLEAQPQHF. CDR3 bases: TGTGCCAGCTCACCTTTGGAGGCTCAGCCCCAGCATTTT.

The J gene is TRBJ1-2, the V gene TRBV4-1, with D possibly being TRBD1 (6 bases). Germline V gene sequence: CDR1 MGHRA, CDR2 YSYEKL. The CDR3 is made up of 17 amino acids. V lost 2 bases to trimming and J lost 7 bases, with 23 bases between them. In DNA, the CDR3 is TGCGCCAGCAGCCAACTGCACAGGGCGTTATTAGAGAGTGGCTACACCTTC. Protein product: CASSQLHRALLESGYTF.

This chain uses TRBV20-1 with TRBJ2-1; D uncertain. The CDR3 is made up of 11 amino acids. Germline lookup yields CDR1 DFQATT and CDR2 SNEGSKA (reference sequence). V dropped 6 bases and J dropped 9 bases, with 12 bases sitting between them. CDR3 sequence: CSAVYVGEQFF. Written as DNA, the CDR3 is TGCAGTGCAGTATATGTGGGTGAGCAGTTCTTC.

The V gene is TRBV19, the J gene TRBJ2-7; D remains unclear. Germline V gene data show CDR1 as LNHDA and CDR2 as SQIVND (reference sequence). The CDR3 is 14 amino acids. Deletions cut 0 bases from V and 0 bases from J, with 6 bases between. The DNA for the CDR3 is TGTGCCAGTAGTATAGACCTCCGCTCCTACGAGCAGTACTTC. Its translation is CASSIDLRSYEQYF.

The V gene is TRBV9, the J gene TRBJ2-1, with 7 bases identical to TRBD2. Unmatched junction bases numbered 4, after V lost 0 bases and J lost 4 bases. The CDR3 length is 15 residues. Germline V lookup: CDR1 SGDLS, CDR2 YYNGEE. CDR3 sequence reads: CASSVVTGGYNEQFF. DNA for the CDR3: TGTGCCAGCAGCGTAGTCACGGGGGGATACAATGAGCAGTTCTTC.

The V gene is TRBV11-2, the J gene TRBJ2-2; the D is unclear. The germline CDR1 and CDR2 sequences are SGHAT and FQNNGV. The V end lost 7 bases, the J end lost 7 bases, and 16 bases lay between the germline ends. The CDR3 is made up of 14 amino acids. This chain's CDR3 is CASIPPGRYGELFF. CDR3 DNA: TGTGCCAGCATCCCCCCCGGCCGTTACGGGGAGCTGTTTTTT.

V is TRBV7-2 and J is TRBJ1-5; perhaps TRBD1 as D (5 bases). CDR1 is SGHTA and CDR2 is FQGNSA in the germline V gene. The CDR3 loop spans 14 amino acids. Trimming removed 5 bases from V and 5 bases from J, with 13 bases in between. The CDR3 sequence is CASSPGTIYQPQHF. CDR3 DNA sequence: TGTGCCAGCAGCCCTGGGACCATCTATCAGCCCCAGCATTTT.

The chain joins TRBV5-4 to TRBJ2-7; 11 bases are shared with TRBD2. CDR1 and CDR2 (germline): SGHNT, YYREEE (reference sequence). The CDR3 spans 16 residues. V shed 6 bases, J shed 4 bases, and the junction held 12 bases outside the gene matches. CDR3 region: CASNLQPGLAAYEQYV. CDR3 DNA: TGTGCCAGCAACCTTCAACCGGGACTAGCGGCGTACGAGCAGTACGTC.

The V and J genes are TRBV10-3 and TRBJ2-7, with TRBD1 as a possible D gene (6 bases). Trimming shortened V by 7 bases and J by 5 bases, and 18 bases separated the two germline ends. The CDR3 has 14 amino acids. Per the germline V gene, CDR1 is ENHRY and CDR2 is SYGVKD. CDR3 in amino acids: CAINPGQSTNEQYF. DNA of the CDR3: TGTGCCATCAACCCAGGACAGAGTACCAACGAGCAGTACTTC.

V gene TRBV10-1 combines with J gene TRBJ2-2; D remains ambiguous. The CDR3 loop spans 12 amino acids. Looked up from germline, CDR1 is WNHNN and CDR2 is SYGVQD (reference sequence). The V end lost 6 bases, the J end lost 8 bases, and 10 bases lay between the germline ends. The CDR3 protein is CASRVDGGELFF. The CDR3 bases are TGCGCCAGCAGGGTCGACGGTGGGGAGCTGTTTTTT.

V gene TRBV1 combines with J gene TRBJ2-2; TRBD1 is taken as the D call from the table, unchecked against the DNA. TRBV1 is termed a pseudogene. This CDR3 region has 15 residues. CDR3 amino acids: CTSRPTGGEHRGAVF. In DNA, the CDR3 is TGCACCAGCAGACCCACAGGGGGCGAACACCGGGGAGCTGTTTTT.

This clone was seen a handful of times. The chain links TRBV6-5 to TRBJ1-5; D may be TRBD1 (5 bases). Germline loops: CDR1 MNHEY, CDR2 SVGAGI. Trimming pared 6 bases from V and 2 bases from J, leaving 14 bases between. This CDR3 contains 15 residues. The chain's CDR3 is CASRPIQGGNQPQHF. The CDR3 bases are TGTGCCAGCAGACCGATCCAGGGAGGCAATCAGCCCCAGCATTTT.